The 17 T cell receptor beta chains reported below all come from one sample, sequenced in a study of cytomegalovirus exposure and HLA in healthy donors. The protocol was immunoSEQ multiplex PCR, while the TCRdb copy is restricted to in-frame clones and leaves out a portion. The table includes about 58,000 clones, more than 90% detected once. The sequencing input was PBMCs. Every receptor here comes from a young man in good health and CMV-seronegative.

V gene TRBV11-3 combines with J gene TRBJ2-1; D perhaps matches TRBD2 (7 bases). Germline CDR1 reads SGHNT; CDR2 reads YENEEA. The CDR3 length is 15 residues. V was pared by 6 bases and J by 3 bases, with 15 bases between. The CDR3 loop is CASRQGREGYNEQFF. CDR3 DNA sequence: TGTGCCAGCAGACAGGGAAGGGAGGGCTACAATGAGCAGTTCTTC.

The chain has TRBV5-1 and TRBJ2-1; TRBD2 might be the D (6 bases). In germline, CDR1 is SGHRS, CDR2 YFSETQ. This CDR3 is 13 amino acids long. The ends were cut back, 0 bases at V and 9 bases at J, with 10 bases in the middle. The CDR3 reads CASSLGGTLEQFF. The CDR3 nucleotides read TGCGCCAGCAGCTTGGGGGGGACTCTTGAGCAGTTCTTC.

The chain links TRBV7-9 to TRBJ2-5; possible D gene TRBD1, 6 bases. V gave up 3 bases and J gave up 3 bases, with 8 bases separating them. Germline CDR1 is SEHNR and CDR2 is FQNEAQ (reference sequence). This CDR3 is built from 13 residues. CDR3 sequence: CASSLRQEETQYF. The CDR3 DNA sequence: TGTGCCAGCAGCTTGCGACAGGAAGAGACCCAGTACTTC.

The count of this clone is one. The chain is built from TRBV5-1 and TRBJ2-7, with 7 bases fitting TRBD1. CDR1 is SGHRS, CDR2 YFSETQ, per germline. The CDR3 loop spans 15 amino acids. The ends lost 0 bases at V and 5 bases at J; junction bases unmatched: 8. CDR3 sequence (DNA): TGCGCCAGCAGCTTGGTAGACAGGGCCCCTCACGAGCAGTACTTC. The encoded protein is CASSLVDRAPHEQYF.

The CDR3 spells CASSHARRGTEAFF. Written as DNA, the CDR3 is TGTGCCAGTAGCCACGCCAGGAGGGGCACTGAAGCTTTCTTT. The chain combines TRBV19 with TRBJ1-1; possible D gene TRBD1, 5 bases. CDR1 and CDR2 from the germline V gene are LNHDA and SQIVND (reference sequence). The CDR3 extends over 14 amino acids. V was shortened by 6 bases and J by 4 bases, with 15 bases between the two germline ends.

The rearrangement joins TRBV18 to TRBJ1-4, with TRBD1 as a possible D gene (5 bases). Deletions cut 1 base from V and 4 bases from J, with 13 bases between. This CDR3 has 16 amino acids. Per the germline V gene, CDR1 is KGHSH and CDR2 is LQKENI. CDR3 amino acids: CASSPQEGPHNEKLFF. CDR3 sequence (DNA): TGTGCCAGCTCACCACAGGAGGGGCCTCATAATGAAAAACTGTTTTTT.

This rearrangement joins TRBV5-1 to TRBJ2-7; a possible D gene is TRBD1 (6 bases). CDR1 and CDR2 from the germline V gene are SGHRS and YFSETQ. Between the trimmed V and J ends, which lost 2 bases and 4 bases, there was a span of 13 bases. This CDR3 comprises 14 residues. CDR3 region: CASSLEAGVYEQYF. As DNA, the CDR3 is TGCGCCAGCAGCTTAGAGGCAGGGGTGTACGAGCAGTACTTC.

CDR3 coding DNA: TGTGCCAGCAGCTTGGGGGGGATCACTGAAGCTTTCTTT. Amino acids: CASSLGGITEAFF. The chain couples TRBV7-3 to TRBJ1-1; maybe TRBD1 (5 bases). This CDR3 region has 13 residues. V shed 3 bases and J shed 4 bases, with 9 bases lying between them. Germline V gives CDR1 SGHTA, CDR2 FQGTGA.

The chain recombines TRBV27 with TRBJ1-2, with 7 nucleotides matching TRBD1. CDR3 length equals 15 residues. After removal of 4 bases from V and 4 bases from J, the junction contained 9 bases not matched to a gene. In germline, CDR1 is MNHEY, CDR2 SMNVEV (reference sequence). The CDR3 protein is CASSSGGPGFYGYTF. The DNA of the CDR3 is TGTGCCAGCAGTTCAGGGGGTCCGGGATTCTATGGCTACACCTTC.

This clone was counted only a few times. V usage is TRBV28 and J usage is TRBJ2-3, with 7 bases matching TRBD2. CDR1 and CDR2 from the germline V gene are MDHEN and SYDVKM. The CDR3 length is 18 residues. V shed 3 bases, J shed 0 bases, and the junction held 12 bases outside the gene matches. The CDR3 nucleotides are TGTGCCAGCAGTTTGGCTGGTACACTAGCGCCTAGCACAGATACGCAGTATTTT. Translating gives CASSLAGTLAPSTDTQYF.

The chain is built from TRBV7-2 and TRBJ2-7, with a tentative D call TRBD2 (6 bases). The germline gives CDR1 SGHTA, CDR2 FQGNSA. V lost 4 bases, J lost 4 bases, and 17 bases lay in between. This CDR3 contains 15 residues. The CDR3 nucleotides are TGTGCCAGCAGCTCCCGGGACTCTCCCCCATACGAGCAGTACTTC. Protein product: CASSSRDSPPYEQYF.

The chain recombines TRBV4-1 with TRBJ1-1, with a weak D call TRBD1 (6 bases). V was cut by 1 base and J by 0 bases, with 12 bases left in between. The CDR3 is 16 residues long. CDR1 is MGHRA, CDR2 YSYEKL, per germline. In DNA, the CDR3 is TGCGCCAGCAGCCAAGCTCCGGGACACATGAACACTGAAGCTTTCTTT. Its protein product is CASSQAPGHMNTEAFF.

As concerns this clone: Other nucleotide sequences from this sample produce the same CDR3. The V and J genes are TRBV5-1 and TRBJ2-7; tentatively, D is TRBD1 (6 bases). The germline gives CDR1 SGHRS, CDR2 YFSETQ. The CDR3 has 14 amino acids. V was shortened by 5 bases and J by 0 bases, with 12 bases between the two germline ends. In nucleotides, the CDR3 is TGCGCCAGCAGTTGGGACACGAGCTCCTACGAGCAGTACTTC. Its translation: CASSWDTSSYEQYF.

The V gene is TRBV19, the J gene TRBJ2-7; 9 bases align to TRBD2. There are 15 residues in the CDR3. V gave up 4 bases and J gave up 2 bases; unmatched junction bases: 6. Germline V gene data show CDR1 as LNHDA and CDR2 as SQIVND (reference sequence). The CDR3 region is CASSRTSGGTYEQYF. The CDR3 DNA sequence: TGTGCCAGTAGTAGAACCAGCGGGGGGACCTACGAGCAGTACTTC.

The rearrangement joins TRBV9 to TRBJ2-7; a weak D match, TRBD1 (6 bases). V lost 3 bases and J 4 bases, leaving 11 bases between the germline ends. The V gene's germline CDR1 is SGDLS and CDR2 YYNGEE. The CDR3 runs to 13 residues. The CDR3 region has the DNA TGTGCCAGCAGCGCGAACCAGGGGTACGAGCAGTACTTC. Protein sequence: CASSANQGYEQYF.

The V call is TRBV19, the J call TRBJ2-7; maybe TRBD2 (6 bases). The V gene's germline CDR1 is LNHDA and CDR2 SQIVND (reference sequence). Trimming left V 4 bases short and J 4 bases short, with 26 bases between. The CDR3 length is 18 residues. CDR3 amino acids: CASSRAVFISGSTYEQYF. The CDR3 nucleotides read TGTGCCAGTAGTAGGGCTGTGTTCATATCCGGGAGTACATACGAGCAGTACTTC.

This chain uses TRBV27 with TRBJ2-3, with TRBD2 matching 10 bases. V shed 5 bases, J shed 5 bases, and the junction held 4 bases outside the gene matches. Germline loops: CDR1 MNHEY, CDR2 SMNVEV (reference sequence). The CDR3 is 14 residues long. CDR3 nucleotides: TGTGCCAGCAGTAGCGGGAGGGACGGAGATACGCAGTATTTT. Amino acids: CASSSGRDGDTQYF.